This TCR beta chain came from a study of blood T cells in healthy people across ages. Study-wide points: With donor CMV status unknown, expanded clonotype changes were possibly confounded.

The V and J ends lost 1 base and 5 bases respectively, with 8 bases between them. The CDR3 has 13 residues. Per the germline V gene, CDR1 is SGHDN and CDR2 is FVKESK. With respect to this clonotype: Its antigen is not known.

Combining a sample-barcoded 5' primer with a J-beta primer mix, a second PCR ran for 7 to 11 cycles. A template-switch adaptor with 12 random nucleotides tagged each cDNA molecule. Using its own MiXCR run on the 5' RACE reads, TCRdb lists one record per CDR3 protein. The data show about 970,000 distinct CDR3 sequences, roughly 51% seen once. Material: blood. The chain is built from TRBV14 and TRBJ2-5; the D is unclear. The source is a woman in her sixties in good health. In nucleotides, the CDR3 is TGTGCCAGCAGCCAAGGGTGGTCGGAGACCCAGTACTTC. Translated: CASSQGWSETQYF.